This T cell receptor beta chain was identified in a study of beta chain features in type 1 diabetes. Looking at the study overall: The study found patients and healthy donors alike in age, gender and cell yields.

Central memory, naive, regulatory and stem cell-like memory CD4+ cells were sorted by CD45RO/CCR7/CD25/CD127/CD95/CD27. Per the germline V gene, CDR1 is SGHTA and CDR2 is FQGTGA. Trimming left V 5 bases short and J 1 base short, with 6 bases between. This CDR3 contains 14 residues. Sequencing targeted expressed TCRB transcripts, as all isolated RNA had been reverse transcribed. Method: immunoSEQ multiplex PCR; TCRdb's copy keeps in-frame clones and lacks some. The top ten clones hold roughly 1.4% of a sample with 130,000 to 150,000 clones, 10% of them seen once. This clone was seen ten or more times. The sequence came from a man aged 18 to 29 in good health. The chain combines TRBV7-3 with TRBJ2-6; D perhaps matches TRBD1 (6 bases). The sample taken for sequencing was naive CD4+ T cells from blood. The DNA for the CDR3 is TGTGCCAGCAGCACAGGGTCTGGGGCCAACGTCCTGACTTTC. Translation gives CASSTGSGANVLTF.